This T cell receptor (beta chain) was captured by sequencing in a study of OX40 agonist ivuxolimab in advanced cancers. The CDR3 runs 15 residues. The V segment lost 0 bases and the J segment 3 bases; nucleotides outside the gene matches: 3. Germline V gene sequence: CDR1 SGDLS, CDR2 YYNGEE. Repertoires were generated with immunoSEQ multiplex PCR, while TCRdb's copy carries only in-frame clones and drops some. The sample lists 80,000 to 95,000 clones, approximately 90% occurring once. The sample was CD4+ or CD8+ T cells sorted from blood, taken in a trial of the OX40 agonist ivuxolimab. This receptor was obtained from an adult with an advanced solid tumor such as melanoma, head and neck, liver or kidney cancer. The chain joins TRBV9 to TRBJ2-1, with TRBD1 identical over 7 bases. The CDR3 DNA is TGTGCCAGCAGCGTAGAGGGGGCTTACTACAATGAGCAGTTCTTC. Protein product: CASSVEGAYYNEQFF.